Detailed here is one T cell receptor beta chain. Its antigen is undetermined. These data are taken from a study of tumor and adjacent non-tumor tissue in lung cancer. Study-level background: Patients comprised 12 adenocarcinoma, 2 squamous cell carcinoma and 1 small cell lung cancer. The patients, around 10 men and 5 women, were 31 to 76 with stage I to III disease. Samples averaged about 4.3 million productive TCRbeta reads each. Study conclusions and caveats: Normal lung showed higher cumulative top 100 clone frequency than tumor.

This sample's RNA came from whole unsorted tissue. TCRbeta libraries were built with three rounds of nested PCR, modified from ARM-PCR. One entry per CDR3 protein results from TCRdb running MiXCR on the multiplex PCR reads. The sample shows approximately 76,000 distinct CDR3 sequences, approximately 68% of them seen only once. The sequencing sample was made of lung tumor tissue. The sequence was collected from a woman in her 70s with non-small cell lung cancer.

For the CDR3, the DNA is TGTGCCAGCAGCACCAGCGAGGGGGGGACAGATACGCAGTATTTT. As protein: CASSTSEGGTDTQYF. The chain joins TRBV13 to TRBJ2-3, with a tentative D call TRBD2 (7 bases). This CDR3 comprises 15 residues. Germline assignment: CDR1 PRHDT and CDR2 FYEKMQ (reference sequence). The V gene lost 5 bases and the J gene lost 3 bases, with 15 bases spanning the gap.